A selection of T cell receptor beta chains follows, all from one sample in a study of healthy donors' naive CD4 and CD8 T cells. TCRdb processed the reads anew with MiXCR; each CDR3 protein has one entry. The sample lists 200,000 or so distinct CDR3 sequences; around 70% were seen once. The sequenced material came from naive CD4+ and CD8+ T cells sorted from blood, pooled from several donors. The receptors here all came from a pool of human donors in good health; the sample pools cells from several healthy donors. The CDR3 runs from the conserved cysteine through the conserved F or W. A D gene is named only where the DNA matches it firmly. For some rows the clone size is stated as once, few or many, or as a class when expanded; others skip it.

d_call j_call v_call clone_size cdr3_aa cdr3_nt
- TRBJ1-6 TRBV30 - CAWSVLDSLNSPLHF TGTGCCTGGAGTGTACTGGACAGCCTTAATTCACCCCTCCACTTT
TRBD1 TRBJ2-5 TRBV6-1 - CASSGGQGRRETQYF TGTGCCAGCAGTGGAGGACAGGGGCGGCGGGAGACCCAGTACTTC
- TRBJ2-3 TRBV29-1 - CSASFIVGLERLYF TGCAGCGCCTCATTTATCGTAGGGTTGGAGAGGCTGTATTTT
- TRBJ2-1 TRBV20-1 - CSARDGQLLSYEQFF TGCAGTGCTAGAGATGGCCAACTTCTCTCCTATGAGCAGTTCTTC
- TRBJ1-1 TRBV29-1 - CSVAGATTEAFF TGCAGCGTTGCAGGGGCGACCACTGAAGCTTTCTTT
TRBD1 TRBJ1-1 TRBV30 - CVWSQLTGEAAEAFF TGTGTCTGGAGCCAGTTGACAGGGGAGGCGGCTGAAGCTTTCTTT
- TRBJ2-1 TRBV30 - CAWSTYNEQFF TGTGCCTGGAGTACGTACAATGAGCAGTTCTTC
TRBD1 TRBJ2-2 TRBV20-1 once CSASGTGDFTGELFF TGCAGTGCTTCCGGGACAGGTGACTTCACCGGGGAGCTGTTTTTT
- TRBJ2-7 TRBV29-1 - CSVEVPTGTYEQYF TGCAGCGTTGAAGTCCCAACCGGCACCTACGAGCAGTACTTC
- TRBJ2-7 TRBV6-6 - CASSYSGTYEQYF TGTGCCAGCAGTTACTCCGGGACTTACGAGCAGTACTTC
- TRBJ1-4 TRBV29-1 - CSVGEDEKLFF TGCAGCGTTGGGGAGGATGAAAAACTGTTTTTT
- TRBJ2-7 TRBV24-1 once CATSDPGTYEQYF TGTGCCACCAGTGATCCAGGGACCTACGAACAGTACTTC
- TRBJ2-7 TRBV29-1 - CSVFQDTYEQYF TGCAGCGTCTTCCAGGATACCTACGAGCAGTACTTC
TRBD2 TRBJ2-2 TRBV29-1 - CSGGLAAGELFF TGCAGCGGGGGACTAGCGGCCGGGGAGCTGTTTTTT
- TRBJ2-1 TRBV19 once CASSPLRASDSSYNEQFF TGTGCCAGTAGTCCCTTGAGGGCTAGCGATTCCTCCTACAATGAGCAGTTCTTC
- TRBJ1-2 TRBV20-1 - CSARGPGSDYGYTF TGCAGTGCTAGAGGTCCGGGATCTGACTATGGCTACACCTTC
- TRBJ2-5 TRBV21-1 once CASNAATKEETQYF TGTGCCAGCAACGCCGCGACGAAAGAAGAGACCCAGTACTTC
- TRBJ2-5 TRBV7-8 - CASSPRRLQETQYF TGTGCCAGCAGCCCTCGACGGTTGCAAGAGACCCAGTACTTC
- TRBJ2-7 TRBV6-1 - CASRQPGINSYEQYF TGTGCCAGCAGGCAACCAGGGATAAATTCCTACGAGCAGTACTTC
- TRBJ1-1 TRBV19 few CASRVDRTLNTEAFF TGTGCCAGTCGTGTGGACAGAACCCTGAACACTGAAGCTTTCTTT
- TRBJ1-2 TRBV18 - CASSSTGINYGYTF TGTGCCAGCTCGTCAACAGGGATTAACTATGGCTACACCTTC
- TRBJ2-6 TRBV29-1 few CSAVVGAGANVLTF TGCAGCGCTGTCGTCGGGGCTGGGGCCAACGTCCTGACTTTC
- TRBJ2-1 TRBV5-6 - CASSLAGPIANEQFF TGTGCCAGCAGCTTGGCCGGGCCCATTGCCAATGAGCAGTTCTTC
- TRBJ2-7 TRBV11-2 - CASSPIRPYEQYF TGTGCCAGCAGTCCCATCCGGCCCTACGAGCAGTACTTC
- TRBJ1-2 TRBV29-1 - CSVDTEGRKNYGYTF TGCAGCGTTGATACCGAGGGCAGGAAAAACTATGGCTACACCTTC
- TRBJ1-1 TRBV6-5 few CASSYSRPASTEAFF TGTGCCAGCAGTTACTCCCGGCCCGCCAGCACTGAAGCTTTCTTT
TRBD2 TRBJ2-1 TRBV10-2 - CAAVPGLAALSSYNEQFF TGCGCCGCGGTTCCGGGACTAGCGGCCCTGAGCTCCTACAATGAGCAGTTCTTC
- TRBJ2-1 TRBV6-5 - CASSLYSASYNEQFF TGTGCCAGCAGCCTCTACTCGGCTTCCTACAATGAGCAGTTCTTC
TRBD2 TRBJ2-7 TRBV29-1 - CSVGLAGGEQYF TGCAGCGTGGGACTAGCGGGGGGCGAGCAGTACTTC
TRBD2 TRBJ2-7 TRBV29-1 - CSAKGLAGPSYEQYF TGCAGCGCTAAAGGACTAGCGGGACCCTCCTACGAGCAGTACTTC
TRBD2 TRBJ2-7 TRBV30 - CAWSVGLAGVNDEQYF TGTGCCTGGAGTGTCGGACTAGCGGGAGTTAACGACGAGCAGTACTTC
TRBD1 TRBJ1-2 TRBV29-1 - CSAGGQGNGYTF TGCAGCGCAGGAGGACAGGGGAATGGCTACACCTTC
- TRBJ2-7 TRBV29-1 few CSVVEGPYEQYF TGCAGCGTTGTTGAAGGGCCCTACGAGCAGTACTTC
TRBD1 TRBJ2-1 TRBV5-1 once CASRSGTGTYNEQFF TGCGCCAGCAGGTCTGGGACAGGGACCTACAATGAGCAGTTCTTC
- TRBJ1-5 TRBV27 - CATGWTGDQPQHF TGTGCCACCGGGTGGACGGGGGATCAGCCCCAGCATTTT
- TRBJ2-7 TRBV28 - CASSFTSGYEQYF TGTGCCAGCAGCTTCACTTCTGGCTACGAGCAGTACTTC
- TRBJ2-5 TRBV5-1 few CASSGGLAETQYF TGCGCCAGCAGCGGGGGACTTGCAGAGACCCAGTACTTC
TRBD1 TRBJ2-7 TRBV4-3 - CASSQDNPGGGEQYF TGCGCCAGCAGCCAAGATAATCCAGGGGGCGGCGAGCAGTACTTC
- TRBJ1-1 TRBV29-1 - CSARVLETEAFF TGCAGCGCCCGCGTACTGGAGACTGAAGCTTTCTTT
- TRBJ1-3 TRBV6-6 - CASTEKGNTIYF TGTGCCAGCACGGAGAAGGGAAACACCATATATTTT
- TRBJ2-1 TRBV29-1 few CSAWWDPRRGEQFF TGCAGCGCCTGGTGGGACCCTCGTAGAGGTGAGCAGTTCTTC
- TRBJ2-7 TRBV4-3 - CASSREWTQGLEQYF TGCGCCAGCAGCCGAGAATGGACCCAGGGGTTGGAGCAGTACTTC
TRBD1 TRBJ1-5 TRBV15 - CATSPSPGQEIYSNQPQHF TGTGCCACCAGCCCTTCGCCGGGACAGGAGATTTATAGCAATCAGCCCCAGCATTTT
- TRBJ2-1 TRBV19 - CASSPMGSVYEQFF TGTGCCAGTAGTCCTATGGGTTCTGTGTATGAGCAGTTCTTC
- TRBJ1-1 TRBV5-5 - CASSLVGYTEAFF TGTGCCAGCAGCTTGGTGGGGTACACTGAAGCTTTCTTT
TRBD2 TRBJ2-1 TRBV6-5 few CASSYYSGTGGPYNEQFF TGTGCCAGCAGTTACTACTCGGGGACGGGAGGGCCGTACAATGAGCAGTTCTTC
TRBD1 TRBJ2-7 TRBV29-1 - CSVTGTGTYEQYF TGCAGCGTTACCGGGACAGGGACCTACGAGCAGTACTTC
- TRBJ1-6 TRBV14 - CASNHNRDGNSPLHF TGTGCCAGCAACCATAATCGGGACGGCAATTCACCCCTCCACTTT